This T cell receptor (beta chain) was profiled in a study of blood T cell repertoires in COVID-19. Clones were read by immunoSEQ multiplex PCR, and TCRdb kept only the in-frame ones, dropping some. This sample has some 32,000 clones, with more than 75% found just once. The V end was cut by 4 bases, the J end by 6 bases, with 12 bases between. CDR3 size: 14 residues. Germline V gene lookup returns CDR1 LGHDT and CDR2 YNNKEL (reference sequence). The receptor comes from a man aged 60 to 69 with active COVID-19. What was sequenced was peripheral blood. The chain links TRBV3-1 (or the pseudogene TRBV3-2) to TRBJ2-2; D unresolved. The CDR3 region is CASSRQMKAGELFF. Here the CDR3 DNA reads TGTGCCAGCAGCCGACAAATGAAGGCCGGGGAGCTGTTTTTT.